This T cell receptor beta chain was captured in a study of radiation and T cells in renal cell carcinoma. Specified time point: blood 2 weeks post-SBRT. Treatment indicated: 15 Gy SBRT to primary tumor, nephrectomy 4 weeks later. Generated by immunoSEQ multiplex PCR, the TCRdb table keeps only in-frame clones and is missing some. The data show 100,000 to 150,000 clones, around 85% seen once. Sequences were derived from blood, sampled from a patient whose treatment included radiotherapy and nephrectomy. This TCR came from a man aged 45 to 65 with renal cell carcinoma.

The CDR3, as DNA: TGCGCCAGCAGTCCACAGAATTGCTATAGCAATCAGCCCCAGCATTTT. It codes for CASSPQNCYSNQPQHF. The gene calls are TRBV10-1 and TRBJ1-5, with D hard to call. The V and J ends lost 5 bases and 0 bases respectively, with 14 bases between them. CDR3 length: 16 amino acids. Germline V gene data show CDR1 as WNHNN and CDR2 as SYGVQD (reference sequence).